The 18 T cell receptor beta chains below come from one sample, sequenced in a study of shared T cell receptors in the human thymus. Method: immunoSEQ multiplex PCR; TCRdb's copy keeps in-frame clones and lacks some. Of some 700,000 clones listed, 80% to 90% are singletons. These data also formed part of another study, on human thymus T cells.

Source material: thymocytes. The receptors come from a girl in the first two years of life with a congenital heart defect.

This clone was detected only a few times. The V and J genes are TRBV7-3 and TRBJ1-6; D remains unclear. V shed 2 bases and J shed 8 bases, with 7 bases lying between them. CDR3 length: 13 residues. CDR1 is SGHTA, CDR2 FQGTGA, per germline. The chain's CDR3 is CASSLAGYSPLHF. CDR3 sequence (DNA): TGTGCCAGCAGCTTAGCGGGGTATTCACCCCTCCACTTT.

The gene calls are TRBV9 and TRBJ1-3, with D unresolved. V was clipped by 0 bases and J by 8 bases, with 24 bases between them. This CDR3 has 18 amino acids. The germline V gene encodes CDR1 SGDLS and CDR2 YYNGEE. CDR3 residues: CASSVGRPGDRRKDTIYF. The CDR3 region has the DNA TGTGCCAGCAGCGTAGGCAGACCCGGGGATCGTCGGAAAGACACCATATATTTT.

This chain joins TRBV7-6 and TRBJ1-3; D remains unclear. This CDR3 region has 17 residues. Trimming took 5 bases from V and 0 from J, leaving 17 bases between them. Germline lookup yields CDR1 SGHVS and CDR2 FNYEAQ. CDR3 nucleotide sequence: TGTGCCAGCAGCGCGGGCCTCACAATCCGCTCTGGAAACACCATATATTTT. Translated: CASSAGLTIRSGNTIYF.

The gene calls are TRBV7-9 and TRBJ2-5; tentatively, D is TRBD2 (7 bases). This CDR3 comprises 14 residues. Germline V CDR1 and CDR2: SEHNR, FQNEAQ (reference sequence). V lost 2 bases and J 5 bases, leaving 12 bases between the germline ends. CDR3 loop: CASSLQGRGETQYF. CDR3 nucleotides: TGTGCCAGCAGCTTACAGGGGAGGGGGGAGACCCAGTACTTC. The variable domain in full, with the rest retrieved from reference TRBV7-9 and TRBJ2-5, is DTGVSQNPRHKITKRGQNVTFRCDPISEHNRLYWYRQTLGQGPEFLTYFQNEAQLEKSRLLSDRFSAERPKGSFSTLEIQRTEQGDSAMYLCASSLQGRGETQYFGPGTRLLVL.

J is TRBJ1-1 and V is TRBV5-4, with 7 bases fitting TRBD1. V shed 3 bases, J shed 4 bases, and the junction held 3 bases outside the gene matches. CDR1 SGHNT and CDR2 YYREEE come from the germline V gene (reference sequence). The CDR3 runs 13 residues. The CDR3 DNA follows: TGTGCCAGCAGCTGGGACAGTTCCACTGAAGCTTTCTTT. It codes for CASSWDSSTEAFF.

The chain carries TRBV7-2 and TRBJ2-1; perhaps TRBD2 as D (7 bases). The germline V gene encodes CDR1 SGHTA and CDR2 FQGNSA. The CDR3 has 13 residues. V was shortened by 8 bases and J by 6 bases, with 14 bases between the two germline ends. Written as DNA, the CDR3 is TGTGCCAGCTTCGGAGGGGGGGGCAATGAGCAGTTCTTC. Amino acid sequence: CASFGGGGNEQFF.

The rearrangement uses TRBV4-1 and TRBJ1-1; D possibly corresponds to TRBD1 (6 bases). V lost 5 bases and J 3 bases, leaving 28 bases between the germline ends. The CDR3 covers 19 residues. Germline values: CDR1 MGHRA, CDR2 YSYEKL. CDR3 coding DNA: TGCGCCAGCAGCGCCAGGGTGACAGGCAACATGGGGTCGGACACTGAAGCTTTCTTT. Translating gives CASSARVTGNMGSDTEAFF.

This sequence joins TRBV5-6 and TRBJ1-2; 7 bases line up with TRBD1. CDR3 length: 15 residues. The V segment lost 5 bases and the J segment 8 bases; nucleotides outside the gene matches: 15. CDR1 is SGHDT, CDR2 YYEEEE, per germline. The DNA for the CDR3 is TGTGCCAGCAGAAGGAGAGGACAGGAGGGAGGCGGCTACACCTTC. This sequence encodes CASRRRGQEGGGYTF.

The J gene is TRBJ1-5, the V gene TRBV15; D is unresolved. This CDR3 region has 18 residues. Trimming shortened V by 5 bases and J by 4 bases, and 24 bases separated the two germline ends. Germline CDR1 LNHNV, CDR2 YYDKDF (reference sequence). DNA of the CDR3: TGTGCCACCAGCCCCCGAAACCCACCGGGTACGGCGAATCAGCCCCAGCATTTT. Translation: CATSPRNPPGTANQPQHF.

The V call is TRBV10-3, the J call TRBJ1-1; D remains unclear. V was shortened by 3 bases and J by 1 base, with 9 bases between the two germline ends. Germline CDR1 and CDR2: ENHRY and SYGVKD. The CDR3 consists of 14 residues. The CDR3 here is CAISDRGENTEAFF. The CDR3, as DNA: TGTGCCATCAGTGACCGGGGAGAGAACACTGAAGCTTTCTTT.

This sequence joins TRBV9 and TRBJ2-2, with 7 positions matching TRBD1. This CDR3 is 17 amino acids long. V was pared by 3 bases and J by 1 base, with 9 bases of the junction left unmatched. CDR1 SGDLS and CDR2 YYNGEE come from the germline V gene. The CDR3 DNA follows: TGTGCCAGCAGCGGACAGCGACAGGGTTTGAACACCGGGGAGCTGTTTTTT. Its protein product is CASSGQRQGLNTGELFF.

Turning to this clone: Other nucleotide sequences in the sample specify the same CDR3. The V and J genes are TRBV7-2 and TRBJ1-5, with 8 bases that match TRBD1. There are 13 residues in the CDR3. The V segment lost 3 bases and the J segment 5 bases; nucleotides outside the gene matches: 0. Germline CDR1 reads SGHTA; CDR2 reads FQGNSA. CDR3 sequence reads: CASSLDRDQPQHF. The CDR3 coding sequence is TGTGCCAGCAGCTTGGACAGGGATCAGCCCCAGCATTTT. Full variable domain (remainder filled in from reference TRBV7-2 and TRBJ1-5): GAGVSQSPSNKVTEKGKDVELRCDPISGHTALYWYRQSLGQGLEFLIYFQGNSAPDKSGLPSDRFSAERTGGSVSTLTIQRTQQEDSAVYLCASSLDRDQPQHFGDGTRLSIL.

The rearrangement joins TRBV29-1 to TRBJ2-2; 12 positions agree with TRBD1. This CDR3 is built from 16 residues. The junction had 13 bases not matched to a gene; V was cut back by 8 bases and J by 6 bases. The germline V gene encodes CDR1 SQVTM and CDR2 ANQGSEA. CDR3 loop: CSSVGQGDRGPGELFF. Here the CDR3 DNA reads TGCAGCTCAGTCGGGCAAGGGGACAGGGGGCCCGGGGAGCTGTTTTTT.

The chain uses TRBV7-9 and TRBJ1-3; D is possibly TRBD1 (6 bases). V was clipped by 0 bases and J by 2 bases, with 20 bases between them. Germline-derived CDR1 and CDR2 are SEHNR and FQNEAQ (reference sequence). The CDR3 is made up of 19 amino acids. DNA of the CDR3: TGTGCCAGCAGCTTAGCGCTTGGTTACAGGGTGGCGGCTGGAAACACCATATATTTT. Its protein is CASSLALGYRVAAGNTIYF.

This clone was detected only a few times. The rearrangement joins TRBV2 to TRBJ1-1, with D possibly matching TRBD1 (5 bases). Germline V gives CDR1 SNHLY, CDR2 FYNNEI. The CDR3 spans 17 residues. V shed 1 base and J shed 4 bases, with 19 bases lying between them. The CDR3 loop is CASSEGGDQGRGTEAFF. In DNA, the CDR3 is TGTGCCAGCAGTGAAGGGGGGGATCAGGGTCGTGGCACTGAAGCTTTCTTT. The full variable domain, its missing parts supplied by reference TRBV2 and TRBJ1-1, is EPEVTQTPSHQVTQMGQEVILRCVPISNHLYFYWYRQILGQKVEFLVSFYNNEISEKSEIFDDQFSVERPDGSNFTLKIRSTKLEDSAMYFCASSEGGDQGRGTEAFFGQGTRLTVV.

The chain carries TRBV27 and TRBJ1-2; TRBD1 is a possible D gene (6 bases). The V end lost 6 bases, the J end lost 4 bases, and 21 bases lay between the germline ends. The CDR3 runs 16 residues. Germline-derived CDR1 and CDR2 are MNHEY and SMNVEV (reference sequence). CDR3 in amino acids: CASRSYKGGLVYGYTF. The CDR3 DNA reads TGTGCCAGCAGGTCCTATAAGGGGGGGCTAGTCTATGGCTACACCTTC.

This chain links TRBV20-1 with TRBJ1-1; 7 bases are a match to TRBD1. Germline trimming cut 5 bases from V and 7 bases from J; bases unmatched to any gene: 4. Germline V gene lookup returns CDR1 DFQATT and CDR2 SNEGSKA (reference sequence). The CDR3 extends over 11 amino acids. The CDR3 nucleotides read TGCAGTGCTGGCCGGGACAGTGAAGCTTTCTTT. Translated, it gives CSAGRDSEAFF.

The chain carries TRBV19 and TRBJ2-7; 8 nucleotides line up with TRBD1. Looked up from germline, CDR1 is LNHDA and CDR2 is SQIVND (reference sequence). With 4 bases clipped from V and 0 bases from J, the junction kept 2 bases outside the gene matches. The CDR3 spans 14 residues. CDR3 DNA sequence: TGTGCCAGTAGTAGGGGACAGGACTCCTACGAGCAGTACTTC. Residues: CASSRGQDSYEQYF. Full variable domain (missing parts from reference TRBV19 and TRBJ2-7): DGGITQSPKYLFRKEGQNVTLSCEQNLNHDAMYWYRQDPGQGLRLIYYSQIVNDFQKGDIAEGYSVSREKKESFPLTVTSAQKNPTAFYLCASSRGQDSYEQYFGPGTRLTVT.